This T cell receptor (beta chain) was found in a study of shared clonotypes between healthy human individuals. Broader study findings: Clonotypes that were shared across four donors made up around 5% of naive CD4 clonotypes. On the whole, naive subsets had larger estimated richness than memory subsets had.

About this clone: Its antigen is unidentified.

CD4+ cells were split into CD45RA+ naive and CD45RA-negative memory subsets. The CDR3 consists of 16 residues. Trimming shortened V by 6 bases and J by 0 bases, and 16 bases separated the two germline ends. Germline loops: CDR1 WSHSY, CDR2 SAAADI. Execution of the assay was at deep level. Measured with immunoSEQ multiplex PCR; TCRdb has only the in-frame clones, and not every one. The sample has about 960,000 clones, roughly 72% seen once. Sequenced: memory CD4+ T cells sorted from blood. Described subset: CD45RA-negative fraction. The chain has TRBV10-2 and TRBJ2-3; D gene ambiguous. The source of this sequence is a young man in good health. Here the CDR3 reads CASRADQTTSTDTQYF. The CDR3, as DNA: TGCGCCAGCAGAGCCGATCAGACCACCAGCACAGATACGCAGTATTTT.